The present T cell receptor (beta chain) was sequenced within a study of T cell clones after liver transplantation. The method was immunoSEQ multiplex PCR; TCRdb's version includes in-frame clones alone and lacks a portion of them. The sample includes roughly 120,000 clones, about nine tenths of them seen just once. Germline-derived CDR1 and CDR2 are MDHEN and SYDVKM. The CDR3 covers 14 residues. J was trimmed by 2 bases and V by 5 bases; bases with no gene match: 6. Specimen: CD4+ T cells from blood, collected 12 months after liver transplant. The V gene is TRBV28, the J gene TRBJ2-7, with 7 bases matching TRBD1. This receptor was obtained from a human patient who received a liver transplant. Some of the T cells might come from the graft donor. In DNA, the CDR3 is TGTGCCAGCAGTCTTGTGGGGACAGCCTACGAGCAGTACTTC. Translated: CASSLVGTAYEQYF.